The T cell receptor (beta chain) described here comes from a study of T-cell reconstitution after alpha-beta-depleted transplantation in children. Broader study findings: Expanded graft clones numbering several hundred reportedly gave rise to alpha-beta T cells about two months after transplant. The high TCRbeta diversity at day 60 in some patients came from surviving recipient T cells and thymic progenitors. Fresh T-cell production supplied most of the T-cell counts and diversity seen one year after transplant.

Preparation of the TCRbeta library was carried out with unique molecular identifiers. TCRdb re-derived calls from the PCR reads in MiXCR, one entry per CDR3 protein. The sample records about 290,000 distinct CDR3 sequences, around 7.3% being singletons. This clonotype has at least ten counts. Its matching antigen is unknown. The specimen comprised peripheral blood, sampled 360 days after TCRalphabeta/CD19-depleted stem cell transplant. This receptor was identified in a female patient aged 2 to 10 who had a stem cell transplant for Fanconi anemia, so the T cells may come from the graft donor.

CDR3 bases: TGTGCCATCAGTGAGTCGGTGAATGAGCAGTTCTTC. The encoded protein is CAISESVNEQFF. The J gene is TRBJ2-1, the V gene TRBV10-3; D remains unclear. Trimming pared 0 bases from V and 7 bases from J, leaving 4 bases between. The length of the CDR3 is 12 residues. Germline values: CDR1 ENHRY, CDR2 SYGVKD.